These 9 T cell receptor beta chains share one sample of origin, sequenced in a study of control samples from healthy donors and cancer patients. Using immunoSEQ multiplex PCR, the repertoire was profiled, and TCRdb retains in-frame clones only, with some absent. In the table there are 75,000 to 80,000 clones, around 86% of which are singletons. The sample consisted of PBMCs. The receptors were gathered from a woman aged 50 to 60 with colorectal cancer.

CDR3 sequence: CASSPRWDRTTDTQYF. The CDR3 DNA is TGTGCCAGCAGCCCCCGGTGGGACAGAACCACAGATACGCAGTATTTT. This chain uses TRBV7-9 with TRBJ2-3; 7 bases are a match to TRBD1. Germline V lookup: CDR1 SEHNR, CDR2 FQNEAQ (reference sequence). CDR3 length: 16 residues. With 5 bases clipped from V and 2 bases from J, the junction kept 10 bases outside the gene matches.

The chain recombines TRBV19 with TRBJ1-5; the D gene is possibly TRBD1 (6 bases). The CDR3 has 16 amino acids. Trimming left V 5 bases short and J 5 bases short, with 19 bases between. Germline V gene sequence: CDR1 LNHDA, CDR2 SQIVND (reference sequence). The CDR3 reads CASSVNDSPGDQPQHF. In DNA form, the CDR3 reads TGTGCCAGTAGTGTAAACGACAGTCCAGGGGATCAGCCCCAGCATTTT.

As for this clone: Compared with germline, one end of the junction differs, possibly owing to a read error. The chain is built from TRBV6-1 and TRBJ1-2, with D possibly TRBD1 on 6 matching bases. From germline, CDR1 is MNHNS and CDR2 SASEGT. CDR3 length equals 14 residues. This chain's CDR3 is CASTLTGANCGYTF. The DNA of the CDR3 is TGTGCCAGCACTCTGACAGGAGCTAACTGTGGCTACACCTTC.

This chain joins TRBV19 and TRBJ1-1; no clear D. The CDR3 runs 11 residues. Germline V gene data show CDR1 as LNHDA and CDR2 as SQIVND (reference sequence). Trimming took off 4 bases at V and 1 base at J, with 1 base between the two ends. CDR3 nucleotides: TGTGCCAGTAGTAGGAACACTGAAGCTTTCTTT. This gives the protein CASSRNTEAFF.

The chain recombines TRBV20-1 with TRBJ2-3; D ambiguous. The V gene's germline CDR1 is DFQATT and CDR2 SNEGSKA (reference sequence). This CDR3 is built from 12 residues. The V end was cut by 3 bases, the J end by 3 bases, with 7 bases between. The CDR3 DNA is TGCAGTGCTAGTCTCAATACAGATACGCAGTATTTT. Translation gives CSASLNTDTQYF.

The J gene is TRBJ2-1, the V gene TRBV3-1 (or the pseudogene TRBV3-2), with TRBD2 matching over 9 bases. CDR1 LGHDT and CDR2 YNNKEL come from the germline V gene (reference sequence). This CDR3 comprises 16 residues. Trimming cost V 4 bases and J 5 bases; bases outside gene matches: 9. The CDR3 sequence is CASSLRTSESHNEQFF. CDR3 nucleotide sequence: TGTGCCAGCAGCCTCCGGACTAGCGAAAGTCACAATGAGCAGTTCTTC.

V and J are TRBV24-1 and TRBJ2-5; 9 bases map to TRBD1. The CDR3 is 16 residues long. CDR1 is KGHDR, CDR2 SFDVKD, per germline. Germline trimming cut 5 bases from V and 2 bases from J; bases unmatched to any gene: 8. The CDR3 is CATSGPGTGRQETQYF. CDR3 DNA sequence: TGTGCCACCAGTGGGCCGGGGACAGGGCGGCAAGAGACCCAGTACTTC.

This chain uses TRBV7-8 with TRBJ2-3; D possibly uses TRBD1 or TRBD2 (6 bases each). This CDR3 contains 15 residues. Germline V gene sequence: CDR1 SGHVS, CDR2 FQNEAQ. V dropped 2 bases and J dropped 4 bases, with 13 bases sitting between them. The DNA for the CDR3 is TGTGCCAGCAGCTTAAGTGGGGGGCAAGCAGATACGCAGTATTTT. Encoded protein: CASSLSGGQADTQYF.

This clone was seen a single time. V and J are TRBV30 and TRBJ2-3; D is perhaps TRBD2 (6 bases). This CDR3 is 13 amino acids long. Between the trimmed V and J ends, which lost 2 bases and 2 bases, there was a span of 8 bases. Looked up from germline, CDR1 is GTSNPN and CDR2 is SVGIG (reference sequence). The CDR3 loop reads CAWSRGVTDTQYF. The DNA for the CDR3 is TGTGCCTGGAGTCGCGGGGTCACAGATACGCAGTATTTT.